Included here is one TCR beta chain sequence, with context. No cognate antigen has been identified for it. No clone much larger than this one lies a single base away; base qualities are absent. Library method: 5' RACE. The instrument given in TCRdb is Illumina HiSeq 2500. A second PCR of about 6 to 11 cycles was run with a J-beta primer mix and a sample-barcoded 5' primer. A template-switch 5' adaptor carrying 12 random nucleotides introduced a unique molecular identifier onto each TCR beta cDNA molecule. Each sample yielded at least 3 million CDR3-containing paired-end reads. First-strand cDNA synthesis was performed from all RNA using the Mint cDNA synthesis kit, with priming by a TRBC-specific oligonucleotide. Following uracil-DNA glycosylase treatment, a first 18-cycle PCR with universal primers M1SS and BC2_uni_R was performed on all cDNA. The original methods were these. Each sample was normalized by randomly selecting 1 million high-quality reads, each carrying a distinct molecular identifier. Instead of being binned into consensus sequences, reads that shared molecular identifiers were thrown out. MiTCR, set to a Q25 quality threshold and the strictest error-elimination algorithm, was used for CDR3 identification, clonotype clustering and error correction. A nonparametric unseen species model with Euler transformation was used to estimate a lower bound on total TCR beta diversity. In-frame beta chains were kept once TCRdb had trimmed the public reads at Q25 with fastp and called clones with MiXCR. Rows with one shared CDR3 protein collapse into an entry with the most common genes and DNA. The V and J calls were determined by TCRdb, not by the authors. Present in this sample are 1.2 million to 1.5 million distinct CDR3 sequences, around 42% of which were seen just once. Clones ranked in the top ten supply 7% to 9% of the sample.

Including cysteine and phenylalanine, the CDR3 has 17 amino acids. Only CDR3 DNA is held: 51 bases, read in frame from base 1. According to the germline V gene, CDR1 reads MNHNS and CDR2 reads SASEGT. For this chain, trimming is 6 bases at the V end and 0 bases at the J end, and the number of junction bases without a gene match is 11. This record belongs to a study of blood T cells in healthy people across ages (dated by TCRdb to about 2015). Background for the entire study: Template switching captured roughly one uniquely barcoded TCR beta cDNA molecule per two T cells in model experiments. Donors were grouped into four age groups: young (average roughly 15 years), middle-aged (roughly 37), aged (over 55) and long-lived (less than 85). To avoid experimental bias, donors of different ages were spread randomly across the sequencing lanes. For two donors (one aged 18 to 30 and one aged 80 or older), the study analyzed two additional independent replicas of 1 million unique cDNA reads from the same blood draw. To track age-related changes in TCR beta repertoire diversity, the study relied on deep sequencing normalized with unique cDNA molecular identifiers. What the authors observed across the whole study: Estimates of total diversity from one million sequenced T cells were regarded as lower bounds and underestimates. Compared with the aged group, the long-lived group had more naive CD4+ T cells, fewer expanded clones and increased TCR diversity, a pattern suggesting age selection. As age increased, observed TCR beta diversity per million T cells dropped in a roughly linear way, and a significant reduction was already evident by age 40. There was a strong correlation between observed TCR beta diversity and the percentage of naive T cells measured by flow cytometry. The CMV infection status of donors was not known, potentially confounding age-related changes in expanded clonotypes. Because profiling used bulk unsorted PBMCs, naive and antigen-experienced compartments could not be compared conclusively.

The approximately 40 donors, aged about 6 to 95 years, were systemically healthy Caucasian individuals from Russia. About 10 milliliters of peripheral blood were drawn from each donor into EDTA-treated Vacutainer tubes. Ficoll-Paque density-gradient centrifugation was used to isolate PBMCs, with at least 7 million per sample. Trizol reagent was used to extract total RNA from the PBMCs, yielding at least 5.5 micrograms per sample. For every donor, flow cytometry on a PBMC aliquot measured the percentage of naive CD45RAhigh/CD27high T cells. The chain is assembled from TRBV6-1 and TRBJ2-7, with 10 bases aligning to TRBD1. The TCR sequence derives from a young woman in good health. Sample: blood. The bases are TGTGCCAGCAGCCGGACAGGGGGAACAGGGCACTCCTACGAGCAGTACTTC. This is translated as CASSRTGGTGHSYEQYF.